The following is a TCR beta chain sequence with its context. Per germline, CDR1 SGHTA and CDR2 FQGTGA. V dropped 5 bases and J dropped 0 bases, with 14 bases sitting between them. The CDR3 length is 16 residues. The source of the sample is a study of cytomegalovirus exposure and HLA in healthy donors. With 60 Vbeta and 13 Jbeta primers, the PCR was carried out. Repertoires were generated with immunoSEQ multiplex PCR, while TCRdb's copy carries only in-frame clones and drops some. The sample holds 95,000 to 150,000 clones, 72% seen once. Input material: PBMCs. The sequence was collected from a man aged 30-40 years in good health and CMV-seronegative. The J gene is TRBJ2-1, the V gene TRBV7-3; possible D gene TRBD1, 6 bases. CDR3 DNA: TGTGCCAGCAGCCTCCAGGGGACCTCCTCCTACAATGAGCAGTTCTTC. Translated, it gives CASSLQGTSSYNEQFF.